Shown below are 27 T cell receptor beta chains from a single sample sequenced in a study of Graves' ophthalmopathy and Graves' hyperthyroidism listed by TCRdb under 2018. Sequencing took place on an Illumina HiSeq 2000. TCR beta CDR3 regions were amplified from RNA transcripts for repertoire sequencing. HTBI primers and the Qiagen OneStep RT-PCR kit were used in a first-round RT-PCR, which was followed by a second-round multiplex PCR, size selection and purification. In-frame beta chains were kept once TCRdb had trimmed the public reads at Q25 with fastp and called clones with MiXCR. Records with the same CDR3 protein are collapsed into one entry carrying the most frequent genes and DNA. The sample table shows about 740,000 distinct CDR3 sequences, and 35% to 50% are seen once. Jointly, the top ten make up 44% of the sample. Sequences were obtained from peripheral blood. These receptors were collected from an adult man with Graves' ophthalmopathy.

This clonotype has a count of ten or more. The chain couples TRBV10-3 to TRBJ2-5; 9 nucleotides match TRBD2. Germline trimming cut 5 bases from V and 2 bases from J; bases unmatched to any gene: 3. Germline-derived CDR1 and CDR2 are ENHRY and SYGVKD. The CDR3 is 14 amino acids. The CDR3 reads CAISQSGGQETQYF. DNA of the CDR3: TGTGCCATCAGTCAAAGCGGGGGGCAAGAGACCCAGTACTTC.

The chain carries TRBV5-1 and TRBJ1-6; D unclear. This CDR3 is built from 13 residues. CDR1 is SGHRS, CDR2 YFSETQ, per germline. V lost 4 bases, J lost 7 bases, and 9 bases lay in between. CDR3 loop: CASSPVVNSPLHF. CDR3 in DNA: TGCGCCAGCAGCCCGGTTGTCAATTCACCCCTCCACTTT.

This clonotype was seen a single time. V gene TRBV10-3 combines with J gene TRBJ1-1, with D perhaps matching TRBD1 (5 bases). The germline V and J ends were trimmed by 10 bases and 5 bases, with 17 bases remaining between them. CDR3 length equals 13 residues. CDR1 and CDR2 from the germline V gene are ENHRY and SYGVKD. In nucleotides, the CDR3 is TGTGCCAGCAGGGCTACGACGGAAACTGAAGCTTTCTTT. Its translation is CASRATTETEAFF.

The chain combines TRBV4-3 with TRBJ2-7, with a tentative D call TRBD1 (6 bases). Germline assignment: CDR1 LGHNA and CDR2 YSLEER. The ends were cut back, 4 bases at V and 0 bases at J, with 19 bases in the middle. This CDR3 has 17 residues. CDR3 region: CASSLHHRARISYEQYF. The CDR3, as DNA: TGCGCCAGCAGCCTCCACCACAGGGCTCGAATCTCCTACGAGCAGTACTTC.

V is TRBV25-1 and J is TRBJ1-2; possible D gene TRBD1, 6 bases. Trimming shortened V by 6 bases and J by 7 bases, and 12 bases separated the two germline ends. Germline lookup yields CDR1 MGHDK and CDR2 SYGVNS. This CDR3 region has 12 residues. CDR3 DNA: TGTGCCAGCAGAGATATCAGGGGTGGCTACACCTTC. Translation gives CASRDIRGGYTF.

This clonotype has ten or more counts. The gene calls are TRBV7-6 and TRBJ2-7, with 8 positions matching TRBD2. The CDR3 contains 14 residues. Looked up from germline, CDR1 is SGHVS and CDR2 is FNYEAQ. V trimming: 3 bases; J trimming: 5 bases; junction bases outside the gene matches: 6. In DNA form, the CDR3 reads TGTGCCAGCAGCTTGACGGGGGGGTTCGACGAGCAGTACTTC. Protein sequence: CASSLTGGFDEQYF.

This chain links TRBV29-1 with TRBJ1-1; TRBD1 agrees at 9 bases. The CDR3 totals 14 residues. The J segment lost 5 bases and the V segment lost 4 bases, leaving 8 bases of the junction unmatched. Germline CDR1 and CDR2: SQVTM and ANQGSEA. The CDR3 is CSVALGTGRTEAFF. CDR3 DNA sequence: TGCAGCGTTGCGCTCGGGACAGGGCGAACTGAAGCTTTCTTT.

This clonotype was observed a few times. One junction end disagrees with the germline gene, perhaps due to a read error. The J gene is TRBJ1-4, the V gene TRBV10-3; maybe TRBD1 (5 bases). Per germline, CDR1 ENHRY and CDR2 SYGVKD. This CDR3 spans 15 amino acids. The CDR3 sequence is CASSEAGGEHEKLFF. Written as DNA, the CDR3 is TGTGCCAGCAGTGAAGCAGGAGGGGAACATGAAAAACTGTTTTTT.

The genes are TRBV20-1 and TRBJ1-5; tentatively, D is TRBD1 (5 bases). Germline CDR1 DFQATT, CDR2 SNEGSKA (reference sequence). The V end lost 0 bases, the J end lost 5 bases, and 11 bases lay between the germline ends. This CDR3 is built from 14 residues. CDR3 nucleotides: TGCAGTGCTAGAGACGGCAGGGATTATCAGCCCCAGCATTTT. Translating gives CSARDGRDYQPQHF.

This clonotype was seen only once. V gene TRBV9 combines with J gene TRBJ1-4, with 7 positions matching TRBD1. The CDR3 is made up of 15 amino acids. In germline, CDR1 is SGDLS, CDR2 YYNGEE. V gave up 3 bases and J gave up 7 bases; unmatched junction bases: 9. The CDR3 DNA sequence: TGTGCCAGCAGCGGACAGGGTACGAACACTGAAAAACTGTTTTTT. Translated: CASSGQGTNTEKLFF.

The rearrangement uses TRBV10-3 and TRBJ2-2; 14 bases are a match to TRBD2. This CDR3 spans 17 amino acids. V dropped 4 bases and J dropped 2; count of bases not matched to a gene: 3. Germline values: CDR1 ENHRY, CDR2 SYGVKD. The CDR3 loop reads CAISGLAGGINTGELFF. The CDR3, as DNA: TGTGCCATCAGTGGACTAGCGGGGGGGATCAACACCGGGGAGCTGTTTTTT.

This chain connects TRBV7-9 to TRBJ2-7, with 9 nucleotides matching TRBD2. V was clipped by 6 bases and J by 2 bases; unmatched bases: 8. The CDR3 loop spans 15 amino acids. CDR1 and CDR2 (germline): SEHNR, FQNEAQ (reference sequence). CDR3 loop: CASSTSGGRAYEQYF. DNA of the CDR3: TGTGCCAGCAGTACCAGTGGCGGGAGGGCCTACGAGCAGTACTTC.

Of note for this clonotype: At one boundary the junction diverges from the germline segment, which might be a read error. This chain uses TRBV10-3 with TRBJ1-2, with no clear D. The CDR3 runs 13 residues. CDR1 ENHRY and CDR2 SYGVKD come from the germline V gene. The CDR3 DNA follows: TGTGCCAGCAGTGGTTCGTGGGCCTATGGCTACACCTTC. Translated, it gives CASSGSWAYGYTF.

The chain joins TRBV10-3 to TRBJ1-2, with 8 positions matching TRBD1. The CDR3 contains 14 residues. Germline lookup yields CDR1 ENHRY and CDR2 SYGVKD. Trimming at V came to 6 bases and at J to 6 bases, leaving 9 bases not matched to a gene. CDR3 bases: TGTGCCATCAGAGACACCTCAGGGGGCGATGGCTACACCTTC. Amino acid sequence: CAIRDTSGGDGYTF.

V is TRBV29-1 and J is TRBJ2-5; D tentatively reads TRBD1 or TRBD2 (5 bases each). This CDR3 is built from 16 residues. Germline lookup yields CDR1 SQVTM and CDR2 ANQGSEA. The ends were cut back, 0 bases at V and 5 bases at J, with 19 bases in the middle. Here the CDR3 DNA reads TGCAGCGTTGAAGATCCTGGGGGTAGTGGGTCGGAGACCCAGTACTTC. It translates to CSVEDPGGSGSETQYF.

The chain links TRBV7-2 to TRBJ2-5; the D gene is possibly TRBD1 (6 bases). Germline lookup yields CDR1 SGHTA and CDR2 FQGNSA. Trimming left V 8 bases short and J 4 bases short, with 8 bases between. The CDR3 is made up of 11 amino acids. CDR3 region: CASQGGETQYF. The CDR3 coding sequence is TGTGCCAGCCAAGGGGGAGAGACCCAGTACTTC. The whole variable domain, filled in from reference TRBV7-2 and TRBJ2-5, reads GAGVSQSPSNKVTEKGKDVELRCDPISGHTALYWYRQSLGQGLEFLIYFQGNSAPDKSGLPSDRFSAERTGGSVSTLTIQRTQQEDSAVYLCASQGGETQYFGPGTRLLVL.

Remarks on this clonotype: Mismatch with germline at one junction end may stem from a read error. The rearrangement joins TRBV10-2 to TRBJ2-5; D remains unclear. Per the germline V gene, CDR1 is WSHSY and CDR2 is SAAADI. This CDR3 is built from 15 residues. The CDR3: CASSESGQNQPQQAF. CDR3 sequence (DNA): TGCGCCAGCAGTGAGTCAGGGCAAAATCAGCCCCAGCAAGCCTTC.

The CDR3 spells CASSPEPGQGEQYF. CDR3 DNA: TGTGCCAGCAGCCCCGAACCCGGACAGGGCGAGCAGTACTTC. The genes are TRBV7-9 and TRBJ2-7; TRBD1 matches at 8 bases. The CDR3 length is 14 residues. V lost 5 bases to trimming and J lost 6 bases; unmatched junction nucleotides: 9. Per the germline V gene, CDR1 is SEHNR and CDR2 is FQNEAQ (reference sequence).

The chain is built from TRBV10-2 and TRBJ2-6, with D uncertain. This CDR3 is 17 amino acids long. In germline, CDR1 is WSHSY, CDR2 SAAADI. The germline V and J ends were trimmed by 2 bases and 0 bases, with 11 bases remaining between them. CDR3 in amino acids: CASSEGQQYSGANVLTF. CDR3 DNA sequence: TGCGCCAGCAGTGAGGGCCAGCAATACTCTGGGGCCAACGTCCTGACTTTC.

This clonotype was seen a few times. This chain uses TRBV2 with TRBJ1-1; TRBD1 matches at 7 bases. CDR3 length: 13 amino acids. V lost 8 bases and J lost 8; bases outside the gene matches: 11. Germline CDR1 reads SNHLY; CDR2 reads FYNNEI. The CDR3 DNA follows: TGTGCCAGCTCACCAGCCAGGGGGGGAGAAGCTTTCTTT. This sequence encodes CASSPARGGEAFF.

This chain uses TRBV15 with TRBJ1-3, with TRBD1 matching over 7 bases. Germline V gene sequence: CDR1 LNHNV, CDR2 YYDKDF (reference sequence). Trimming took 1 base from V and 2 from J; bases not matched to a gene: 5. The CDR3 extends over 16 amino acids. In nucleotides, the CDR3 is TGTGCCACCAGCAGAGGGACAGGTTTTGCTGGAAACACCATATATTTT. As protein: CATSRGTGFAGNTIYF.

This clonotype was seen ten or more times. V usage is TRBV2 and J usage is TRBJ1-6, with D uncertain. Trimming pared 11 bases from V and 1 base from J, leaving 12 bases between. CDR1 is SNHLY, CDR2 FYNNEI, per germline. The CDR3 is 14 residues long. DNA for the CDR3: TGTGCCCGGTCTTTTGAGTCCTATAATTCACCCCTCCACTTT. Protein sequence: CARSFESYNSPLHF.

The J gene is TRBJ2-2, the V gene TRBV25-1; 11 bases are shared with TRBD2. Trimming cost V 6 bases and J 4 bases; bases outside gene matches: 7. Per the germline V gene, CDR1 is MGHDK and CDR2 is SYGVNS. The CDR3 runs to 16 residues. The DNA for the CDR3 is TGTGCCAGCAGACCTAGCGGGAGGACCGGCACCGGGGAGCTGTTTTTT. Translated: CASRPSGRTGTGELFF.

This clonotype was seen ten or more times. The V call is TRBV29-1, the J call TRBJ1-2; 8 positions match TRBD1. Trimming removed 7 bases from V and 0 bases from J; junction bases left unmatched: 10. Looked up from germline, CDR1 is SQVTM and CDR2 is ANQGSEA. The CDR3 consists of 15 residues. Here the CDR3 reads CSASGGQGPNYGYTF. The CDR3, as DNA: TGCAGCGCCTCAGGGGGCCAGGGGCCTAACTATGGCTACACCTTC.

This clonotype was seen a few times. This CDR3 reads CASSQQSYEQYF. The CDR3, as DNA: TGTGCCAGCTCGCAACAGTCCTACGAGCAGTACTTC. This chain links TRBV2 with TRBJ2-7; unclear D gene. The CDR3 runs 12 residues. The V and J ends lost 8 bases and 1 base respectively, with 9 bases between them. Germline V lookup: CDR1 SNHLY, CDR2 FYNNEI.

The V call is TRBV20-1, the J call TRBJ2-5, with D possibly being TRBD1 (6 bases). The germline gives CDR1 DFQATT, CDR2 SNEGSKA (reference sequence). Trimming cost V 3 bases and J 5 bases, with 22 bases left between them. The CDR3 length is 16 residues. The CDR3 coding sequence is TGCAGTGCTAGTCCCCGGGACACGCAATTGCACGAGACCCAGTACTTC. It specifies CSASPRDTQLHETQYF.

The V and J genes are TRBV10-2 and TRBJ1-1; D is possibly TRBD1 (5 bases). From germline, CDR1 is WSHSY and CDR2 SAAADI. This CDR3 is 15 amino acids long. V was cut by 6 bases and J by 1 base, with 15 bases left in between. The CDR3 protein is CASSQEDTANTEAFF. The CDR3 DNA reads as TGCGCCAGCAGCCAGGAGGACACAGCGAACACTGAAGCTTTCTTT.